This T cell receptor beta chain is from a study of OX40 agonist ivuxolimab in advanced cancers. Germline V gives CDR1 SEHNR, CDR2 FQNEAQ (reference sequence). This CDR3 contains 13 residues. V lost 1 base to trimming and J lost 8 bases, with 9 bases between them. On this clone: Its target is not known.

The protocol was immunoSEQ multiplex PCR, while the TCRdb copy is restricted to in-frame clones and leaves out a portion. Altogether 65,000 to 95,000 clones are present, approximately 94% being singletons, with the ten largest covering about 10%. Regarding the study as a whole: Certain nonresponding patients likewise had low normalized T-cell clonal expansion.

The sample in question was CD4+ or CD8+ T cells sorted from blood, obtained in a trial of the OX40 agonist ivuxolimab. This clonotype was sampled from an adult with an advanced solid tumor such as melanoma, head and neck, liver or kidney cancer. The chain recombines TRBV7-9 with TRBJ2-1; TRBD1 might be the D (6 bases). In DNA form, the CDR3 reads TGTGCCAGCAGCTTAGTAGGGGGTGATGAGCAGTTCTTC. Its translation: CASSLVGGDEQFF.